This T cell receptor beta chain was captured by sequencing in a study of blood T cells in healthy people across ages. The authors ran a second PCR of 7 to 11 cycles using a sample-barcoded 5' primer and a J-beta primer mix. TCRdb recomputed calls from the 5' RACE reads with MiXCR, one row per CDR3 protein. Here the sample spans over 450,000 distinct CDR3 sequences, 20% to 30% being singletons. The CDR3 contains 15 residues. V shed 3 bases and J 4 bases; nucleotides not matched to a gene: 6. Germline V gene lookup returns CDR1 LGHNT and CDR2 FRNRAP. These data are also associated with another study on T cells of mothers and their children. That paper notes: Overlap measured in related mother-child pairs was slightly, non-significantly higher than in unrelated pairs.

This chain uses TRBV12-5 with TRBJ2-1, with TRBD1 matching 7 bases. The sequencing sample was made of blood. The TCR originated in a boy aged 5-17 years in good health. The CDR3 here is CASGFRGPLYNEQFF. The CDR3 DNA sequence: TGTGCTAGTGGTTTTAGGGGGCCTCTGTACAATGAGCAGTTCTTC.